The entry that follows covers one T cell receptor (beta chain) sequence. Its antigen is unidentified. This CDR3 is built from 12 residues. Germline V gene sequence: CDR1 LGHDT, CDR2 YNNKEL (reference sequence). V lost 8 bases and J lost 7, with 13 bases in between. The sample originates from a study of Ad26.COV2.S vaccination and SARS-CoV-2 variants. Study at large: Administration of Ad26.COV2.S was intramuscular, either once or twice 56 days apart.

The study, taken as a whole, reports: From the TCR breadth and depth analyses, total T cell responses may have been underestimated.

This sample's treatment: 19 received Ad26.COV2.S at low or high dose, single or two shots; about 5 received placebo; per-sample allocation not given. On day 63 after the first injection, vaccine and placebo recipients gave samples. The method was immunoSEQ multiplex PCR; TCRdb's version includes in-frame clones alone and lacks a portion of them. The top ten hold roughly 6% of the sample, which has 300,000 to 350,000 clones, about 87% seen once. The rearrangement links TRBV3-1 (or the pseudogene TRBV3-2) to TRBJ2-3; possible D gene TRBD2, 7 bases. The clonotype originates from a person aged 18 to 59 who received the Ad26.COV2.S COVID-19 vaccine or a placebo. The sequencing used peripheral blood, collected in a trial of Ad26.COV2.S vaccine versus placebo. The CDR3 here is CASLGRGNTQYF. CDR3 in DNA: TGTGCCAGCTTGGGGAGGGGGAATACGCAGTATTTT.